This T cell receptor (beta chain) was recorded in a study of shared clonotypes between healthy human individuals. The count of this clone is one. Measured with immunoSEQ multiplex PCR; TCRdb has only the in-frame clones, and not every one. The repertoire holds approximately 2.1 million clones, with 80% to 95% as singletons. J lost 3 bases, V lost 6 bases, and 3 bases had no gene match. The CDR3 loop spans 14 amino acids. Germline V CDR1 and CDR2: MNHNS, SASEGT. The chain recombines TRBV6-1 with TRBJ2-7, with 12 bases fitting TRBD2. This clonotype originated in a man aged 18 to 30 in good health. Some clones in this sample may be carry-over from other donors' samples. Sequenced: naive CD4+ T cells from PBMCs. Sample subset: CD45RA+ positively selected. The CDR3 DNA is TGTGCCAGCAGGCAGACTAGCGGGAGCTACGAGCAGTACTTC. Amino acid sequence: CASRQTSGSYEQYF.